The 19 T cell receptor beta chains presented below share a single source sample, sequenced in a study of prognosis after radiotherapy for stage I lung cancer (dated by TCRdb to the early 2020s). TCRdb shows the sequencer as Illumina HiSeq 3000. The TCR beta CDR3 region was amplified from genomic DNA by two rounds of multiplex PCR. The first PCR round used primers specific to each TRBV and TRBJ gene, and the primer sequences were filed in Chinese patent CN105087789A. TCRdb reanalyzed the raw reads on its own, using fastp at Q25 for trimming and MiXCR for clone calling, and kept in-frame beta chains. Under each unique CDR3 protein, matching rows form one entry showing the most common genes and DNA. The sample table lists around 30,000 distinct CDR3 sequences, about 32% of them with a count of one. Around 30% of the sample is held by the ten biggest clonotypes. The sample consisted of PBMCs, taken before or after stereotactic body radiation therapy (not recorded which). The source is a donor over 45 with non-small cell lung cancer.

This chain connects TRBV6-1 to TRBJ1-2, with no clear D. Trimming took 6 bases from V and 6 from J, leaving 17 bases between them. Germline CDR1 is MNHNS and CDR2 is SASEGT. The CDR3 sequence is 14 residues long. DNA for the CDR3: TGTGCCAGCAGCAAAGCCTCGGTGGCGAATGGCTACACCTTC. Its protein product is CASSKASVANGYTF.

This clonotype was detected many times. The chain carries TRBV6-1 and TRBJ1-1, with 10 nucleotides matching TRBD1. Germline V lookup: CDR1 MNHNS, CDR2 SASEGT. The CDR3 length is 15 residues. V shed 6 bases, J shed 5 bases, and the junction held 9 bases outside the gene matches. The DNA of the CDR3 is TGTGCCAGCAGCACCGGGACAGGGGTTTGGACTGAAGCTTTCTTT. Its translation is CASSTGTGVWTEAFF.

This clonotype was counted many times. The chain combines TRBV20-1 with TRBJ2-3, with TRBD2 matching 12 bases. Unmatched junction bases numbered 4, after V lost 3 bases and J lost 3 bases. From germline, CDR1 is DFQATT and CDR2 SNEGSKA (reference sequence). The CDR3 contains 15 residues. As DNA, the CDR3 is TGCAGTGCTAGCCCTGGACTAGCGGGGACAGATACGCAGTATTTT. Its translation: CSASPGLAGTDTQYF.

Worth noting for this clonotype: A much larger clone lies one base from this, so it may be a read error. The chain carries TRBV7-2 and TRBJ2-1; either TRBD1 or TRBD2 may fit D (6 bases each). V lost 5 bases to trimming and J lost 7 bases, with 18 bases between them. The CDR3 is 15 amino acids. Looked up from germline, CDR1 is SGHTA and CDR2 is FQGNSA. The CDR3 here is CASSPRGPGGNEQFF. DNA for the CDR3: TGTGCCAGCAGCCCCCGGGGGCCCGGTGGTAATGAGCAGTTCTTC. The whole variable domain, remainder taken from reference TRBV7-2 and TRBJ2-1, is GAGVSQSPSNKVTEKGKDVELRCDPISGHTALYWYRQSLGQGLEFLIYFQGNSAPDKSGLPSDRFSAERTGGSVSTLTIQRTQQEDSAVYLCASSPRGPGGNEQFFGPGTRLTVL.

This clonotype was seen at least ten times. The chain recombines TRBV20-1 with TRBJ2-5; D assignment may be TRBD1 or TRBD2 (5 bases each). Germline loops: CDR1 DFQATT, CDR2 SNEGSKA (reference sequence). V was clipped by 2 bases and J by 4 bases, with 20 bases between them. The CDR3 extends over 16 amino acids. CDR3 nucleotide sequence: TGCAGTGCTAGAAAGAGTCCCCGGGGCATACGAGAGACCCAGTACTTC. Its protein product is CSARKSPRGIRETQYF.

CDR3 DNA sequence: TGTGCCAGCAGCGCCGGGACAGGGCTTTACGGCTACACCTTC. The encoded protein is CASSAGTGLYGYTF. V is TRBV5-4 and J is TRBJ1-2, with 9 nucleotides matching TRBD1. Per germline, CDR1 SGHNT and CDR2 YYREEE (reference sequence). CDR3 length equals 14 residues. V shed 4 bases, J shed 8 bases, and the junction held 9 bases outside the gene matches.

This clonotype appeared many times. The chain employs TRBV14 and TRBJ2-3; 7 bases align to TRBD1. Trimming cost V 4 bases and J 6 bases; bases outside gene matches: 4. Germline lookup yields CDR1 SGHDN and CDR2 FVKESK. The CDR3 runs 13 residues. The CDR3 reads CASSRQQGDTQYF. The DNA of the CDR3 is TGTGCCAGCAGCCGTCAACAGGGGGATACGCAGTATTTT.

The sample holds many counts of this clonotype. V usage is TRBV3-1 and J usage is TRBJ2-1; 12 nucleotides agree with TRBD2. CDR3 length equals 14 residues. V lost 6 bases and J lost 6; bases outside the gene matches: 3. In germline, CDR1 is LGHDT, CDR2 YNNKEL (reference sequence). Written as DNA, the CDR3 is TGTGCCAGCAGAGCTAGCGGGGGGGTCAATGAGCAGTTCTTC. Translating gives CASRASGGVNEQFF.

As for this clonotype: A read error may explain this, as a much larger clone is one base away. The chain combines TRBV12-3 or TRBV12-4 with TRBJ2-2; weak D call: TRBD1 (5 bases). The V end lost 10 bases, the J end lost 7 bases, and 22 bases lay between the germline ends. This CDR3 comprises 15 residues. The CDR3 loop reads CANRPQWAGGGELFF. CDR3 sequence (DNA): TGTGCCAACAGGCCCCAGTGGGCAGGTGGCGGGGAGCTGTTTTTT.

This clonotype has a count of ten or more. The genes are TRBV20-1 and TRBJ2-6; D unclear. The CDR3 loop spans 13 amino acids. Trimming pared 6 bases from V and 1 base from J, leaving 7 bases between. The germline CDR1 and CDR2 sequences are DFQATT and SNEGSKA (reference sequence). CDR3 bases: TGCAGTGCCCCCCCATCTGGGGCCAACGTCCTGACTTTC. Its translation is CSAPPSGANVLTF.

This chain links TRBV6-1 with TRBJ1-2; no firm D call. Germline CDR1 and CDR2: MNHNS and SASEGT. The CDR3 totals 12 residues. Trimming removed 4 bases at V and 3 bases at J, with 6 bases between. For the CDR3, the DNA is TGTGCCAGCAGTGTGGGATACTATGGCTACACCTTC. Its protein product is CASSVGYYGYTF.

A few counts support this clonotype. V and J are TRBV3-1 and TRBJ2-5; TRBD2 agrees at 10 bases. This CDR3 comprises 16 residues. Germline CDR1 LGHDT, CDR2 YNNKEL (reference sequence). V lost 2 bases to trimming and J lost 10 bases; unmatched junction nucleotides: 13. CDR3 coding DNA: TGTGCCAGCAGCCAAATTCCAGCGGGGGGGCGCAATGTCCAGTACTTC. It is translated as CASSQIPAGGRNVQYF.

V is TRBV7-9 and J is TRBJ2-1, with D uncertain. Trimming removed 5 bases from V and 2 bases from J, with 16 bases in between. This CDR3 contains 16 residues. The V gene's germline CDR1 is SEHNR and CDR2 FQNEAQ (reference sequence). CDR3 in DNA: TGTGCCAGCAGCAAAACACCGAGACGCCCCTACAATGAGCAGTTCTTC. Translated: CASSKTPRRPYNEQFF.

As regards this clonotype: A read error may produce the germline difference seen at one junction end. For the CDR3, the DNA is TGTGCCAGTAGTATCGATTCCGTGGGAAATTCACCCCCCCACTTT. This translates into CASSIDSVGNSPPHF. This rearrangement joins TRBV19 to TRBJ1-6; D gene uncertain. The CDR3 loop spans 15 amino acids. Germline loops: CDR1 LNHDA, CDR2 SQIVND (reference sequence).

Concerning this clonotype: The conserved closing phenylalanine or tryptophan is absent in this CDR3, likely reflecting a read error. The DNA is left out, because the CDR3 cannot be placed on it with certainty; the CDR3 is given as TCRdb lists it. The V call is TRBV20-1, the J call TRBJ1-2. From germline, CDR1 is DFQATT and CDR2 SNEGSKA (reference sequence). The CDR3 spans 13 amino acids, including both terminal residues. The CDR3 spells CSARDRRFYGHTL.

Only a few counts were recorded for this clonotype. A much more abundant neighbour one base away suggests this may be a read error. V gene TRBV19 combines with J gene TRBJ2-3; TRBD1 matches 10 bases. The CDR3 covers 16 residues. Germline lookup yields CDR1 LNHDA and CDR2 SQIVND (reference sequence). This chain's CDR3 is CAGSIGTGVYTDTQYF. In DNA form, the CDR3 reads TGTGCCGGTAGTATAGGGACAGGGGTATACACAGATACGCAGTATTTT. Full variable domain (remainder filled in from reference TRBV19 and TRBJ2-3): DGGITQSPKYLFRKEGQNVTLSCEQNLNHDAMYWYRQDPGQGLRLIYYSQIVNDFQKGDIAEGYSVSREKKESFPLTVTSAQKNPTAFYLCAGSIGTGVYTDTQYFGPGTRLTVL.

At least ten counts were recorded for this clonotype. The chain employs TRBV29-1 and TRBJ1-3; TRBD1 aligns across 9 bases. CDR1 is SQVTM, CDR2 ANQGSEA, per germline. V lost 5 bases, J lost 4 bases, and 3 bases stayed unmatched. The length of the CDR3 is 13 residues. The CDR3 loop reads CSVKQGAGNTIYF. The CDR3 region has the DNA TGCAGCGTTAAACAGGGGGCAGGAAACACCATATATTTT.

This clonotype was seen ten or more times. The chain has TRBV7-2 and TRBJ1-2, with TRBD1 matching over 7 bases. The CDR3 runs 16 residues. CDR1 and CDR2 from the germline V gene are SGHTA and FQGNSA. Trimming cost V 0 bases and J 3 bases; bases outside gene matches: 7. Here the CDR3 reads CASSLAAGQAYYGYTF. The CDR3 bases are TGTGCCAGCAGCTTAGCTGCCGGACAGGCTTACTATGGCTACACCTTC.

This clonotype was seen at least ten times. The chain has TRBV6-1 and TRBJ1-2; D is perhaps TRBD1 (6 bases). V was shortened by 6 bases and J by 4 bases, with 15 bases between the two germline ends. Germline-derived CDR1 and CDR2 are MNHNS and SASEGT. The CDR3 is made up of 14 amino acids. CDR3 region: CASRGIQGPYGYTF. CDR3 DNA sequence: TGTGCCAGCAGGGGAATACAGGGACCCTATGGCTACACCTTC.